This T cell receptor beta chain was identified in a study of T cells after yellow fever vaccination. The wider study: SMART-Seq v4 Ultra Low Input prepared libraries from low-cell fractions.

This clonotype was seen a handful of times. Its antigen is not identified. Findings and limits, study-wide: Reappearing after the booster were most of the clones from primary vaccination (96% CD4, about 87% CD8). Clonotype sharing between CD4 and CD8 compartments was small.

The 5'RACE template-switching step produced TCR cDNA and added a universal primer site and UMIs. Using its own MiXCR run on the 5' RACE reads, TCRdb lists one record per CDR3 protein. The repertoire holds about 630,000 distinct CDR3 sequences, with around an eighth as singletons. Between the trimmed V and J ends, which lost 2 bases and 3 bases, there was a span of 14 bases. Germline loops: CDR1 DFQATT, CDR2 SNEGSKA (reference sequence). The CDR3 totals 15 residues. The TCR originated in a man under 40 who received the YFV17D yellow fever vaccine. This chain links TRBV20-1 with TRBJ1-5, with D possibly being TRBD1 (5 bases). The sample was PBMCs, taken on the day of the yellow fever booster vaccination. CDR3 coding DNA: TGCAGTGCTAGAAAAAGTGGGGCAGACAATCAGCCCCAGCATTTT. Translating gives CSARKSGADNQPQHF.